The TCR beta chain under discussion was sequenced for a study of cytomegalovirus exposure and HLA in healthy donors. Study as a whole: A data release that came early held tens of millions of unique TCRs from HLA-typed donors. The Caucasian-associated ancestry cluster contained about 80% of the approximately 410 genotyped donors.

About this clone itself: At one end, the junction sequence differs from germline, possibly due to a read error.

A multiplex PCR was run with 60 Vbeta primers and 13 Jbeta primers. Repertoires were generated with immunoSEQ multiplex PCR, while TCRdb's copy carries only in-frame clones and drops some. Here the sample spans 150,000 to 200,000 clones, roughly 78% being singletons. CDR1 and CDR2 (germline): SSHAT, FNYEAQ (reference sequence). The CDR3 runs to 16 residues. The source material was PBMCs. The receptor was derived from a middle-aged man in good health and CMV-seropositive. The rearrangement links TRBV7-7 to TRBJ2-1; no definite D call. The CDR3 loop reads CASSLGPAPGENEQFF. The CDR3 coding sequence is TGTGCTAGCAGCTTAGGCCCAGCCCCGGGTGAGAATGAGCAGTTCTTC.